The sequence of this T cell receptor (beta chain) was determined in a study of beta chain features in type 1 diabetes. Findings and caveats of the study: Patients with Type 1 diabetes showed moderately but significantly shorter TCRB CDR3s in all four CD4+ subsets. Patients' naive, central memory and Treg TCRB repertoires seemed closer to one another than those of healthy donors. No resolution was reached here on whether HLA type influences TCRB rearrangement.

V lost 4 bases and J 0 bases, leaving 10 bases between the germline ends. Germline V CDR1 and CDR2: LGHNA, YSLEER. The CDR3 totals 14 residues. This clone was picked up a small number of times. What it binds is unknown. Expressed TCRB transcripts were sequenced because the isolated RNA had all been reverse transcribed beforehand. The method was immunoSEQ multiplex PCR; TCRdb's version includes in-frame clones alone and lacks a portion of them. The sample comprises a few hundred thousand clones, about 15% of which are singletons, and approximately 0.02% rests with the top ten. The sequence derives from a woman aged 18-35 years in good health. The sample taken for sequencing was naive CD4+ T cells from blood. The chain couples TRBV4-3 to TRBJ2-7; D remains ambiguous. The CDR3: CASSPGPHSYEQYF. In DNA, the CDR3 is TGCGCCAGCAGCCCTGGCCCACACTCCTACGAGCAGTACTTC.